The rows below give T cell receptor beta chains drawn from one sample of a study of regulatory T cells in long-lasting Graves disease. TCRdb independently ran MiXCR on the multiplex PCR reads; one entry per CDR3 protein. This sample has 200,000 to 250,000 distinct CDR3 sequences, with around 16% found just once. The sequenced sample was peripheral blood mononuclear cells (PBMCs), obtained at new diagnosis, from a patient treated with antithyroid drugs. All receptors come from a female donor with Graves disease. Each CDR3 is given with its conserved first and last residue. The size entry is marked missing in some rows and otherwise reads once, few, many or a size class.

>TRBV12-3/TRBV12-4|TRBJ2-2|many
CASVPSGRAYGELFF
>TRBV28|TRBJ1-5|many
CASSLWGNKNQPQHF
>TRBV9|TRBJ1-3|many
CASSSRDRGLGGNTIYF
>TRBV6-1|TRBJ2-5|many
CASRFFRDRDMTQYF
>TRBV7-9|TRBJ2-7|many
CASSLGVEQYF
>TRBV18|TRBJ2-1|many
CASSPGLADNEQFF
>TRBV12-3/TRBV12-4|TRBJ2-3|many
CASSDLAGGPSGTDTQYF
>TRBV7-2|TRBJ1-1|few
CASSSISGGEAFF
>TRBV12-3/TRBV12-4|TRBJ1-4|many
CASRLGPEEKLFF
>TRBV19|TRBJ1-1|many
CASNRRQSGNTEAFF
>TRBV10-3|TRBJ1-1|few
CAISESGVVSEAFF
>TRBV5-1|TRBJ2-1|NA
CASSLTGGAYNEQFF
>TRBV19|TRBJ1-5|many
CASSMHSGEGQPQHF
>TRBV3-1|TRBJ2-2|NA
CASSQEITGELFF
>TRBV12-3/TRBV12-4|TRBJ2-3|many
CASSPGRGAQYF
>TRBV10-3|TRBJ2-3|many
CAMRSTAPDTQYF
>TRBV24-1|TRBJ2-7|many
CATSDLEGYEQYF
>TRBV7-9|TRBJ2-1|NA
CASSSPGTTYNEQFF
>TRBV7-3|TRBJ2-2|many
CASSSRTSGYTGELFF
>TRBV27|TRBJ2-1|many
CASSPWDKRDSNEQFF
>TRBV2|TRBJ2-1|many
CASSGLAGPNEQFF
>TRBV30|TRBJ1-2|many
CAWRATGFKTYGYTF